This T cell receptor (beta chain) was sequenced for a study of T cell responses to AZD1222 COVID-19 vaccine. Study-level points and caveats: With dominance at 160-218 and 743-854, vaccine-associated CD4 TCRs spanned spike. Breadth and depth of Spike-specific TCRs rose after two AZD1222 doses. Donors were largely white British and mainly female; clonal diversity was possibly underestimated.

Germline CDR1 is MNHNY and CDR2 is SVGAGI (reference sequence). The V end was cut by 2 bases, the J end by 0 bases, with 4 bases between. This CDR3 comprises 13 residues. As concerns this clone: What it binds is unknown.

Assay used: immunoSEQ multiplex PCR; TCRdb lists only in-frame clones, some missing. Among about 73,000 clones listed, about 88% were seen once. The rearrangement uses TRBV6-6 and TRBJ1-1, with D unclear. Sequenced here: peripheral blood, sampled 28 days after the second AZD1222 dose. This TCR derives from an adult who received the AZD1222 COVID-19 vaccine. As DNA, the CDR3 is TGTGCCAGCAGTTACCCCATGAACACTGAAGCTTTCTTT. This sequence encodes CASSYPMNTEAFF.